These 6 T cell receptor beta chains were all obtained from the same sample, sequenced in a study of T cell responses to AZD1222 COVID-19 vaccine. Generated by immunoSEQ multiplex PCR, the TCRdb table keeps only in-frame clones and is missing some. The profile shows over 100,000 clones, approximately 90% of them singletons. Sample: peripheral blood, taken on day 0 of AZD1222 vaccination. The source is an adult in good health.

This clone came up once. V and J are TRBV6-5 and TRBJ1-2; a possible D gene is TRBD1 (6 bases). Trimming took 2 bases from V and 0 from J, leaving 13 bases between them. Looked up from germline, CDR1 is MNHEY and CDR2 is SVGAGI. The CDR3 has 16 amino acids. CDR3 DNA: TGTGCCAGCAGTTACGAGGGGGTCTCTGCTAACTATGGCTACACCTTC. It is translated as CASSYEGVSANYGYTF.

V is TRBV3-1 (or the pseudogene TRBV3-2) and J is TRBJ2-1; D is uncertain. This CDR3 has 16 residues. V was cut by 7 bases and J by 2 bases, with 18 bases left in between. Germline V gene data show CDR1 as LGHDT and CDR2 as YNNKEL (reference sequence). In DNA, the CDR3 is TGTGCCAGCAACCAGCGAAACGGATTCCCCTACAATGAGCAGTTCTTC. This translates into CASNQRNGFPYNEQFF.

CDR3 loop: CASSLSGGAGNEQFF. The CDR3, as DNA: TGTGCCAGCAGTTTATCCGGGGGCGCGGGAAATGAGCAGTTCTTC. The chain employs TRBV28 and TRBJ2-1, with D perhaps assigned TRBD1 or TRBD2 (6 bases each). CDR3 length: 15 amino acids. Trimming stripped 1 base from V and 7 bases from J, with 14 bases between. Germline CDR1 reads MDHEN; CDR2 reads SYDVKM.

The V call is TRBV4-1, the J call TRBJ2-7, with TRBD1 as a possible D gene (6 bases). V was pared by 0 bases and J by 2 bases, with 14 bases between. The CDR3 is 16 amino acids. Germline V gives CDR1 MGHRA, CDR2 YSYEKL. The CDR3 DNA follows: TGCGCCAGCAGCCAAGAATATAGGGGGTACCCCTACGAGCAGTACTTC. This sequence encodes CASSQEYRGYPYEQYF.

The count of this clone is one. The V and J genes are TRBV9 and TRBJ2-3; D is undetermined. CDR1 and CDR2 from the germline V gene are SGDLS and YYNGEE. There are 13 residues in the CDR3. V was clipped by 3 bases and J by 0 bases, with 5 bases between them. The CDR3 region has the DNA TGTGCCAGCAGCGCCCTTAGCACAGATACGCAGTATTTT. Translated, it gives CASSALSTDTQYF.

The gene calls are TRBV9 and TRBJ2-3; 8 nucleotides agree with TRBD1. Trimming cost V 0 bases and J 3 bases; bases outside gene matches: 0. This CDR3 has 14 amino acids. Looked up from germline, CDR1 is SGDLS and CDR2 is YYNGEE. CDR3 in DNA: TGTGCCAGCAGCGTAGACAGGGGGACAGATACGCAGTATTTT. Translation gives CASSVDRGTDTQYF. The complete variable domain, with remaining parts taken from reference TRBV9 and TRBJ2-3, reads DSGVTQTPKHLITATGQRVTLRCSPRSGDLSVYWYQQSLDQGLQFLIQYYNGEERAKGNILERFSAQQFPDLHSELNLSSLELGDSALYFCASSVDRGTDTQYFGPGTRLTVL.